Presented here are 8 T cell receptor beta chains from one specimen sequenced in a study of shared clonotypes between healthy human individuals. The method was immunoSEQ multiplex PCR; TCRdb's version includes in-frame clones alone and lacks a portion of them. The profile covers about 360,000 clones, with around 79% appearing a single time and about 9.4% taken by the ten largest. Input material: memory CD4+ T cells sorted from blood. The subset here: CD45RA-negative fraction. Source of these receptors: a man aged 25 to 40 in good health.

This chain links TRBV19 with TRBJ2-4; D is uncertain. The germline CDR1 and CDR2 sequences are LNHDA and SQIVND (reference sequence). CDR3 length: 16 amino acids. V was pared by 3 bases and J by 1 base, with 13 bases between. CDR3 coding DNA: TGTGCCAGTAGTATGCTCCCCCCCAGGGCCAAAAACATTCAGTACTTC. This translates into CASSMLPPRAKNIQYF. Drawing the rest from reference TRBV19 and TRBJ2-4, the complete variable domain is DGGITQSPKYLFRKEGQNVTLSCEQNLNHDAMYWYRQDPGQGLRLIYYSQIVNDFQKGDIAEGYSVSREKKESFPLTVTSAQKNPTAFYLCASSMLPPRAKNIQYFGAGTRLSVL.

The CDR3 DNA is TGTGCCAGCAGTTCTCCGACAGGCACGTATCGCTACACCTTC. It specifies CASSSPTGTYRYTF. The V and J genes are TRBV28 and TRBJ1-2; D might be TRBD1 (6 bases). Germline V lookup: CDR1 MDHEN, CDR2 SYDVKM. Trimming took 4 bases from V and 9 from J, leaving 18 bases between them. The CDR3 totals 14 residues.

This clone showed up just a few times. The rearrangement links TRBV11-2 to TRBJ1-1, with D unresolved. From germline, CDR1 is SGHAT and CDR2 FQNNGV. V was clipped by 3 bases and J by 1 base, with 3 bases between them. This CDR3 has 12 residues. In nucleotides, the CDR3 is TGTGCCAGCAGCTTTTCGAACACTGAAGCTTTCTTT. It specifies CASSFSNTEAFF.

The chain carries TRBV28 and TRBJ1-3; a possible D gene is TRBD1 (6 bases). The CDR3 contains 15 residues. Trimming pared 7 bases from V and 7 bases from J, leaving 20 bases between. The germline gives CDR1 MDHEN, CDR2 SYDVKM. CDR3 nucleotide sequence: TGTGCCAGCACCCCGGGGGGCCCTGGAGTGAACACCATATATTTT. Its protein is CASTPGGPGVNTIYF. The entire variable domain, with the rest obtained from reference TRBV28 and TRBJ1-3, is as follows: DVKVTQSSRYLVKRTGEKVFLECVQDMDHENMFWYRQDPGLGLRLIYFSYDVKMKEKGDIPEGYSVSREKKERFSLILESASTNQTSMYLCASTPGGPGVNTIYFGEGSWLTVV.

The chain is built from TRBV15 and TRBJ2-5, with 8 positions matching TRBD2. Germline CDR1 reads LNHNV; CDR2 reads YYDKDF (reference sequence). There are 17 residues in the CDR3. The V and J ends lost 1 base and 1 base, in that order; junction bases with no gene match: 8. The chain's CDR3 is CATSRVGSGIVQETQYF. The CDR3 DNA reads TGTGCCACCAGCAGAGTTGGTAGCGGGATTGTCCAAGAGACCCAGTACTTC.

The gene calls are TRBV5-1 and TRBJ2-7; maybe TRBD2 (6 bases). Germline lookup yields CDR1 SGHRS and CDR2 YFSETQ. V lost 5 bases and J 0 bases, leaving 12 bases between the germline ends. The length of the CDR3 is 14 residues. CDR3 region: CASRWDWSSYEQYF. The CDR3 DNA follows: TGCGCCAGCAGATGGGACTGGAGCTCCTACGAGCAGTACTTC.

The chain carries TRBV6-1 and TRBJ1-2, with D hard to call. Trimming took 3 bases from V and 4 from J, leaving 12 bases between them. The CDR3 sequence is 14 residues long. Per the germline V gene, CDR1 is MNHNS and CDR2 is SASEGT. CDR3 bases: TGTGCCAGCAGTGATTTCTCCAAGGGCTATGGCTACACCTTC. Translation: CASSDFSKGYGYTF.

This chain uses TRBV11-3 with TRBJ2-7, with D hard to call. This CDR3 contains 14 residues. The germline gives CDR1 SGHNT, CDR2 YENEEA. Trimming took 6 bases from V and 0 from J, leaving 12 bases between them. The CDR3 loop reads CASSAGVGSYEQYF. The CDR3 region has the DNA TGTGCCAGCAGTGCTGGGGTGGGCTCCTACGAGCAGTACTTC.